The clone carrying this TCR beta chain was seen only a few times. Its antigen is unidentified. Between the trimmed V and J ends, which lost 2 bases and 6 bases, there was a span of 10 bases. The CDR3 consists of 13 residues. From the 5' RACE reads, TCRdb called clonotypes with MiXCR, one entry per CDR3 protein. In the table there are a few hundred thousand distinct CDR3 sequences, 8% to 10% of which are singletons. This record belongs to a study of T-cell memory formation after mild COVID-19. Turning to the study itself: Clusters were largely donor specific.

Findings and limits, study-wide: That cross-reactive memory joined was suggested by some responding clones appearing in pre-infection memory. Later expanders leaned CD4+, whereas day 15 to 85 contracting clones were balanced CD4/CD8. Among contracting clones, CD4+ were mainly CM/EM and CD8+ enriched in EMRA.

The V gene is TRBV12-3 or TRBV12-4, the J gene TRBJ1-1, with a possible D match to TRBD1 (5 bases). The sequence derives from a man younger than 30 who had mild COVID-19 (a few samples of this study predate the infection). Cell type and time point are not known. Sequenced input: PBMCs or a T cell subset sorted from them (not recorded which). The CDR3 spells CASSLSGIPEAFF. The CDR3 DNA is TGTGCCAGCAGTTTATCAGGGATCCCTGAAGCTTTCTTT.